This TCR beta chain derives from a study of CD8 T cells in ankylosing spondylitis. Study-level points and caveats: Researchers reportedly found disease-linked clones significantly enriched in matched ankylosing spondylitis synovial fluid. Some of these motif variants have turned up before, in reports on reactive arthritis synovial fluid and blood. Disease-associated clones were CD8+ and fairly uncommon in peripheral blood.

CDR3 length equals 16 residues. V lost 1 base to trimming and J lost 5 bases, with 17 bases between them. CDR1 MNHEY and CDR2 SVGEGT come from the germline V gene. This clonotype counts as medium-sized. Antigen unknown. Molecular-barcoded quantitative 5'-RACE produced these TCR beta libraries. Each CDR3 protein gets one entry after TCRdb re-called the 5' RACE reads with MiXCR. The data hold about 240,000 distinct CDR3 sequences, with 8% to 9.5% observed a single time. This clonotype originated in a male donor with ankylosing spondylitis or in good health (not recorded which). The genes are TRBV6-2 or TRBV6-3 and TRBJ2-5, with a tentative D call TRBD2 (6 bases). Sequencing was performed on blood, either unsorted or a sorted T cell fraction (not recorded which). CDR3 in amino acids: CASSYLAEAPLETQYF. In nucleotides, the CDR3 is TGTGCCAGCAGTTACTTAGCGGAGGCTCCGTTGGAGACCCAGTACTTC.